The rows below give T cell receptor beta chains drawn from one sample of a study of T cell responses to AZD1222 COVID-19 vaccine. Assay used: immunoSEQ multiplex PCR; TCRdb lists only in-frame clones, some missing. The sample holds roughly 150,000 clones, around 90% seen once. The material was peripheral blood, obtained on day 0 of AZD1222 vaccination. These receptors came from an adult in good health. Each CDR3 is given without its conserved first and last residue. Fields, in order: V gene, CDR3 protein.

V gene: TRBV12-3/TRBV12-4
CDR3 protein: ASSFRWGTEAF

V gene: TRBV18
CDR3 protein: ASSSGKSSYEQY

V gene: TRBV7-9
CDR3 protein: ASSSRAPGISSYNEQF

V gene: TRBV30
CDR3 protein: AWSVQTFYGYT

V gene: TRBV11-3
CDR3 protein: ASSLGGGTSTDTQY

V gene: TRBV6-2/TRBV6-3
CDR3 protein: ASSLRLAGLQEQF

V gene: TRBV7-2
CDR3 protein: ASSLSDRAGEQF

V gene: TRBV2
CDR3 protein: ASRINEKLF

V gene: TRBV7-2
CDR3 protein: ASSSGANMNSPLH

V gene: TRBV9
CDR3 protein: ASSVNFGDQETQY

V gene: TRBV7-8
CDR3 protein: ASSLGQGGNEQF

V gene: TRBV24-1
CDR3 protein: ATSESGQGGEQY

V gene: TRBV6-2/TRBV6-3
CDR3 protein: ASSFRIPGLRGAEAF

V gene: TRBV6-5
CDR3 protein: ASSYTDGHTEAF

V gene: TRBV30
CDR3 protein: AWRRQGSTEAF

V gene: TRBV7-9
CDR3 protein: ASSLGWGGSEQETQY

V gene: TRBV12-3/TRBV12-4
CDR3 protein: ASSPGLQETQY

V gene: TRBV5-1
CDR3 protein: ASSFRQGNTEAF

V gene: TRBV3-1/TRBV3-2
CDR3 protein: ASSQEVNYGYT

V gene: TRBV30
CDR3 protein: AWRRLAGGSSYNEQF

V gene: TRBV6-1
CDR3 protein: ASSELAGSYNEQF

V gene: TRBV5-5
CDR3 protein: ASSPYASSYNEQF

V gene: TRBV12-3/TRBV12-4
CDR3 protein: ASTPQDTEAF

V gene: TRBV6-5
CDR3 protein: ASSYGSGRDNSPLH

V gene: TRBV25-1
CDR3 protein: ASRTAGSKNTEAF

V gene: TRBV9
CDR3 protein: ASSLDRVSIQY

V gene: TRBV27
CDR3 protein: ASRAGLAGGDEQF

V gene: TRBV5-1
CDR3 protein: ASSFDLAGVGGELF

V gene: TRBV28
CDR3 protein: ASSLPTGKQY

V gene: TRBV19
CDR3 protein: ASSLSRGGPYGYT

V gene: TRBV5-6
CDR3 protein: ASSSGTPGQNGYT

V gene: TRBV7-9
CDR3 protein: ASSLEGARGYT

V gene: TRBV19
CDR3 protein: ASSIGSGNEQF

V gene: TRBV7-2
CDR3 protein: ASSFFTGSSYEQY

V gene: TRBV9
CDR3 protein: ASSDLKQGVDYGYT

V gene: TRBV11-1
CDR3 protein: ASSLPGVHEQY

V gene: TRBV28
CDR3 protein: ASSLGGQAGYT

V gene: TRBV5-5
CDR3 protein: ASSLDSVNTEAF

V gene: TRBV2
CDR3 protein: ASSELNSNQPQH

V gene: TRBV15
CDR3 protein: ATRDGYNQPQH

V gene: TRBV3-1/TRBV3-2
CDR3 protein: ASSPQDRGRRNEAF

V gene: TRBV5-1
CDR3 protein: ASSLGGGEGNEQF

V gene: TRBV6-5
CDR3 protein: ASSYSGIQY

V gene: TRBV11-2
CDR3 protein: ASSSREGLNYNEQF

V gene: TRBV2
CDR3 protein: ASRPGLNYGYT

V gene: TRBV5-6
CDR3 protein: ASSFRTGQAF

V gene: TRBV7-8
CDR3 protein: ASSSRQTGSDYGYT

V gene: TRBV2
CDR3 protein: ASTAGVYNEQF

V gene: TRBV2
CDR3 protein: ASSEGADGGYGYT

V gene: TRBV6-2/TRBV6-3
CDR3 protein: ASSYPSNQPQH

V gene: TRBV11-3
CDR3 protein: ASSKNNEQF

V gene: TRBV7-9
CDR3 protein: ASSLPLRLAGFTGELF

V gene: TRBV18
CDR3 protein: ASSLQGPTNEKLF

V gene: TRBV27
CDR3 protein: ASSFTPGQGANYGYT

V gene: TRBV5-6
CDR3 protein: ASSAGGGYT

V gene: TRBV25-1
CDR3 protein: ASSELLGTGSYGYT

V gene: TRBV9
CDR3 protein: ASSPRDRVMDGYT

V gene: TRBV19
CDR3 protein: ASSLTTGANYGYT

V gene: TRBV7-3
CDR3 protein: ASSLSLAGGMYNEQF

V gene: TRBV29-1
CDR3 protein: SVEAPQKGGYT